What follows are 11 T cell receptor beta chains derived from one specimen sequenced in a study of shared clonotypes between healthy human individuals. Profiled with immunoSEQ multiplex PCR; TCRdb holds only in-frame clones, not every one. The sample shows about 1,900,000 clones, 85% to 95% of them seen only once. Positively selected for CCR7, the CD45RO-negative cells used as naive CD8 cells excluded terminally differentiated effector memory CD45RA+ cells. Sequencing was carried out using naive CD8+ T cells sorted from blood. The receptors were gathered from a man between 18 and 29 years old in good health.

J is TRBJ1-4 and V is TRBV7-9, with D possibly being TRBD1 (6 bases). CDR1 and CDR2 (germline): SEHNR, FQNEAQ (reference sequence). The CDR3 runs 15 residues. Trimming removed 5 bases from V and 6 bases from J, with 16 bases in between. The CDR3 is CASSPRVGGYEKLFF. The CDR3 DNA reads as TGTGCCAGCAGCCCCCGGGTAGGGGGTTATGAAAAACTGTTTTTT. Full variable domain (missing parts from reference TRBV7-9 and TRBJ1-4): DTGVSQNPRHKITKRGQNVTFRCDPISEHNRLYWYRQTLGQGPEFLTYFQNEAQLEKSRLLSDRFSAERPKGSFSTLEIQRTEQGDSAMYLCASSPRVGGYEKLFFGSGTQLSVL.

The V gene is TRBV28, the J gene TRBJ2-7; perhaps D is TRBD1 or TRBD2 (6 bases each). Trimming stripped 5 bases from V and 4 bases from J, with 15 bases between. The length of the CDR3 is 14 residues. Germline CDR1 and CDR2: MDHEN and SYDVKM. The CDR3 DNA reads TGTGCCAGCAGTGGAACCGGGGGCCAATACGAGCAGTACTTC. Translation gives CASSGTGGQYEQYF.

Details on this clone: This could be a read error, since a much larger clone is one nucleotide away. The sample contains more than one DNA sequence encoding this CDR3. The chain combines TRBV5-8 with TRBJ2-7; D unclear. The V gene's germline CDR1 is SGHTS and CDR2 YDEGEE. Trimming stripped 0 bases from V and 3 bases from J, with 1 base between. The CDR3 loop spans 11 amino acids. The DNA for the CDR3 is TGTGCCAGCAGCTTGGTCTACGAGCAGTACTTC. As protein: CASSLVYEQYF. Full variable domain (missing parts from reference TRBV5-8 and TRBJ2-7): EAGVTQSPTHLIKTRGQQATLRCSPISGHTSVYWYQQALGLGLQFLLWYDEGEERNRGNFPPRFSGRQFPNYSSELNVNALELEDSALYLCASSLVYEQYFGPGTRLTVT.

The rearrangement uses TRBV29-1 and TRBJ1-5; D might be TRBD1 (5 bases). V was shortened by 6 bases and J by 1 base, with 13 bases between the two germline ends. Germline V gene data show CDR1 as SQVTM and CDR2 as ANQGSEA. This CDR3 is 14 amino acids long. The CDR3 reads CSVQQEGSNQPQHF. CDR3 nucleotide sequence: TGCAGCGTCCAACAGGAGGGCAGCAATCAGCCCCAGCATTTT.

Turning to this clone: Other DNA sequences in the same sample also yield this CDR3. The V call is TRBV7-9, the J call TRBJ1-4, with D perhaps TRBD1 (5 bases). Trimming cost V 5 bases and J 8 bases, with 15 bases left between them. The CDR3 covers 14 residues. Germline V CDR1 and CDR2: SEHNR, FQNEAQ (reference sequence). The CDR3 is CASSRTGGGEKLFF. CDR3 bases: TGTGCCAGCAGCAGAACTGGGGGAGGAGAAAAACTGTTTTTT.

Remarks on this clone: The identical CDR3 is also encoded by other nucleotide sequences in the sample. The V gene is TRBV5-1, the J gene TRBJ2-1; 9 bases are shared with TRBD2. Germline trimming cut 2 bases from V and 2 bases from J; bases unmatched to any gene: 2. The CDR3 runs 15 residues. Germline CDR1 is SGHRS and CDR2 is YFSETQ. Written as DNA, the CDR3 is TGCGCCAGCAGCTTTAGCGGGAGTCCCTACAATGAGCAGTTCTTC. It translates to CASSFSGSPYNEQFF. The full variable domain, completed using reference TRBV5-1 and TRBJ2-1, is KAGVTQTPRYLIKTRGQQVTLSCSPISGHRSVSWYQQTPGQGLQFLFEYFSETQRNKGNFPGRFSGRQFSNSRSEMNVSTLELGDSALYLCASSFSGSPYNEQFFGPGTRLTVL.

The chain carries TRBV9 and TRBJ2-1; 9 bases fit TRBD2. V lost 3 bases, J lost 7 bases, and 11 bases stayed unmatched. CDR3 length: 16 residues. Germline CDR1 reads SGDLS; CDR2 reads YYNGEE. For the CDR3, the DNA is TGTGCCAGCAGCGCAGGTGGTAGCGGGGGTTGGAATGAGCAGTTCTTC. Encoded protein: CASSAGGSGGWNEQFF.

The chain couples TRBV7-9 to TRBJ2-1; 12 bases line up with TRBD2. The V gene's germline CDR1 is SEHNR and CDR2 FQNEAQ (reference sequence). The V segment lost 3 bases and the J segment 8 bases; nucleotides outside the gene matches: 8. The CDR3 sequence is 16 residues long. This CDR3 reads CASSFPASGRAYEQFF. CDR3 nucleotides: TGTGCCAGCAGCTTCCCTGCTAGCGGGAGGGCCTATGAGCAGTTCTTC.

V gene TRBV5-1 combines with J gene TRBJ1-4; a possible D gene is TRBD1 (6 bases). CDR1 is SGHRS and CDR2 is YFSETQ in the germline V gene. V lost 4 bases and J 4 bases, leaving 17 bases between the germline ends. The CDR3 loop spans 16 amino acids. Written as DNA, the CDR3 is TGCGCCAGCAGCCCCGGACAGTCCGGGCTTAATGAAAAACTGTTTTTT. Residues: CASSPGQSGLNEKLFF.

The gene calls are TRBV7-9 and TRBJ1-3; 7 nucleotides align to TRBD1. The V and J ends lost 8 bases and 0 bases, in that order; junction bases with no gene match: 7. This CDR3 has 15 residues. Germline CDR1 is SEHNR and CDR2 is FQNEAQ (reference sequence). The CDR3 region has the DNA TGTGCCAGCGGAATAGACAGGGACTCTGGAAACACCATATATTTT. This translates into CASGIDRDSGNTIYF.

V is TRBV6-1 and J is TRBJ2-1, with 11 bases aligning to TRBD2. CDR3 length: 16 amino acids. After removal of 1 base from V and 4 bases from J, the junction contained 3 bases not matched to a gene. Germline CDR1 reads MNHNS; CDR2 reads SASEGT. Written as DNA, the CDR3 is TGTGCCAGCAGTGAAGTGACTAGCGGGGAATACAATGAGCAGTTCTTC. This translates into CASSEVTSGEYNEQFF.